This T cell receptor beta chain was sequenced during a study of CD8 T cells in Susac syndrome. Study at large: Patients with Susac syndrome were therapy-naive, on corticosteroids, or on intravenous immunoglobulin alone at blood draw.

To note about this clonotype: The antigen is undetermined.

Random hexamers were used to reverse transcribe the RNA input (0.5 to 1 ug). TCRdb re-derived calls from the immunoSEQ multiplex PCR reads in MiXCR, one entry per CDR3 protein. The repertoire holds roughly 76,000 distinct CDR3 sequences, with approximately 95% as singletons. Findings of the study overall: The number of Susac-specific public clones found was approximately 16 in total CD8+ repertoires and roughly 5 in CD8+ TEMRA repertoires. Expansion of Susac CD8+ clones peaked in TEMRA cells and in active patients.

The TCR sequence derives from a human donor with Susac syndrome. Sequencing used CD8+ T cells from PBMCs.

This CDR3 is CASSIQGVPTGGYTF. The DNA of the CDR3 is TGTGCCAGCAGCATACAGGGGGTCCCCACTGGTGGCTACACCTTC. This chain connects TRBV7-8 to TRBJ1-2; TRBD1 matches at 8 bases. The CDR3 consists of 15 residues. The V and J ends lost 5 bases and 7 bases, in that order; junction bases with no gene match: 12. Germline loops: CDR1 SGHVS, CDR2 FQNEAQ.